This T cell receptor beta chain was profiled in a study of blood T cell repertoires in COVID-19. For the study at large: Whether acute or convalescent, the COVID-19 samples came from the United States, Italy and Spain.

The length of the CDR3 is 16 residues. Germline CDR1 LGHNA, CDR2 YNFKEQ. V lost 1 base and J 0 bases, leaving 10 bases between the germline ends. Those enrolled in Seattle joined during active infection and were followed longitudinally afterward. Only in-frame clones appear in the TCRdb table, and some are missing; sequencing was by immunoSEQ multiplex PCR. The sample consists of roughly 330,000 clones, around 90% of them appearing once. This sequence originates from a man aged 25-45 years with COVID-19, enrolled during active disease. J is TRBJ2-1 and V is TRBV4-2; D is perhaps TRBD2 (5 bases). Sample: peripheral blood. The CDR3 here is CASSQVEGSSYNEQFF. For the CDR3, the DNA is TGTGCCAGCAGCCAAGTCGAGGGAAGCTCCTACAATGAGCAGTTCTTC.